A selection of T cell receptor beta chains follows, all from one sample in a study of PD-1 blockade in classical Hodgkin lymphoma. TCRdb's table, derived via immunoSEQ multiplex PCR, lists solely in-frame clones and lacks some. Counted here are over 3,500 clones, over 60% occurring once; the ten biggest clones make up about a third. Sequencing used CD8+ T cells from blood, obtained before the fourth cycle of nivolumab. The receptors were sampled from a human donor with classical Hodgkin lymphoma. CDR3s include the opening cysteine and the closing phenylalanine or tryptophan. The D gene is left open where the match is weak. The size entry is marked missing in some rows and otherwise reads once, few, many or a size class.

clone_size	v_call	d_call	j_call	cdr3_aa	cdr3_nt
-	TRBV6-7	-	TRBJ1-2	CASSQEDRPLGEGYTF	TGTGCCAGCAGCCAAGAGGACAGACCCTTGGGCGAAGGCTACACCTTC
-	TRBV27	TRBD2	TRBJ2-7	CASSLSSGNEQYF	TGTGCCAGCAGTTTATCGAGCGGGAACGAGCAGTACTTC
few	TRBV27	TRBD2	TRBJ2-7	CASRAGGSPEQYF	TGTGCCAGCAGAGCGGGAGGTTCACCCGAGCAGTACTTC
-	TRBV11-2	-	TRBJ2-1	CASSLWTAYNEQFF	TGTGCCAGCAGCCTGTGGACTGCCTACAATGAGCAGTTCTTC
medium-sized	TRBV7-6	-	TRBJ1-6	CASSPGNSPLHF	TGTGCCAGCAGCCCAGGGAATTCACCCCTCCACTTT
-	TRBV6-1	-	TRBJ1-5	CASSEAGGSPNQPQHF	TGTGCCAGCAGTGAAGCAGGGGGATCCCCCAATCAGCCCCAGCATTTT
-	TRBV11-2	-	TRBJ1-2	CASSPLRGGNYGYTF	TGTGCCAGCAGCCCATTGCGGGGGGGTAACTATGGCTACACCTTC
medium-sized	TRBV6-5	-	TRBJ2-1	CASSYAEGYNEQFF	TGTGCCAGCAGTTACGCGGAAGGCTACAATGAGCAGTTCTTC
-	TRBV14	TRBD2	TRBJ2-4	CASSSWGGRNIQYF	TGTGCCAGCAGCTCATGGGGAGGGCGGAACATTCAGTACTTC
-	TRBV6-6	-	TRBJ1-2	CASSREGAYGYTF	TGTGCCAGCAGCAGAGAAGGTGCCTATGGCTACACCTTC
-	TRBV19	-	TRBJ2-1	CASSMAGWVYNEQFF	TGTGCCAGTAGTATGGCAGGTTGGGTCTACAATGAGCAGTTCTTC
-	TRBV6-5	-	TRBJ2-2	CASSASGTGELFF	TGTGCCAGCAGTGCCAGCGGCACCGGGGAGCTGTTTTTT
-	TRBV12-5	TRBD1	TRBJ1-5	CASGSPDRGLNQPQHF	TGTGCTAGTGGTTCTCCGGACAGGGGACTCAATCAGCCCCAGCATTTT
-	TRBV4-1	-	TRBJ1-1	CASSQPQGAATEAFF	TGCGCCAGCAGCCAACCTCAGGGCGCGGCCACTGAAGCTTTCTTT
-	TRBV6-1	TRBD2	TRBJ2-3	CASGLADTTDTQYF	TGTGCCAGCGGACTAGCGGATACCACAGATACGCAGTATTTT
once	TRBV5-4	TRBD2	TRBJ2-1	CASSLYGTSGNNEQFF	TGTGCCAGCAGCTTGTATGGGACTAGCGGAAACAATGAGCAGTTCTTC
few	TRBV9	-	TRBJ1-2	CASAHPKTPRPERNYGYTF	TGTGCCAGCGCACACCCCAAGACCCCAAGGCCAGAGAGGAACTATGGCTACACCTTC
few	TRBV28	-	TRBJ1-6	CASSLRGSPLHF	TGTGCCAGCAGTTTACGGGGGTCACCCCTCCACTTT